The sequence of this T cell receptor (beta chain) was determined in a study of CD8 T cells in ankylosing spondylitis listed by TCRdb under 2017. For context, the study as a whole: To find TCR variants linked to disease, the study profiled T cell receptor beta repertoires in ankylosing spondylitis patients and healthy donors. The full study cohort comprised some 27 ankylosing spondylitis patients and 110 or so healthy donors. Peripheral blood was sampled, and synovial fluid was also collected from ankylosing spondylitis patients.

Instrument used: Illumina HiSeq 2500. TCR beta libraries were prepared by quantitative 5'-RACE with molecular barcodes. In the source study's methods: A new computational method based on a probabilistic model of VDJ rearrangement was used to identify disease-linked TCR variants. The public reads were quality trimmed at Q25 with fastp and then assembled into clones with MiXCR by TCRdb, keeping productive beta chains. Merged by CDR3 protein, the rows form single entries marked with the most common genes and DNA. V and J calls and clone size were set by TCRdb, not the authors. Here the sample has approximately 40,000 distinct CDR3 sequences; approximately 5.9% occur a single time. Of the sample, approximately 12% falls within the top ten clones. This clonotype occurred many times. Its antigen is currently not known. The record has no base qualities; no much larger clone is one base away. Points the paper makes about the study in general: A TCR beta motif made up of several highly homologous amino acid variants appeared to be characteristic of blood from ankylosing spondylitis patients. In peripheral blood, the disease-linked clones were found at relatively low frequencies and had a CD8+ phenotype. Some of the motif variants had been reported before in the synovial fluid and blood of reactive arthritis patients, a finding that suggests common disease-initiation mechanisms. According to the report, matched synovial fluid samples from ankylosing spondylitis patients were significantly enriched for the disease-linked clones.

Including the terminal cysteine and phenylalanine, the CDR3 comprises 13 residues. Only the CDR3 part of the read is kept: 39 bases, read in frame from the first base. The germline V gene (reference sequence) specifies SGHKS as CDR1 and YYEKEE as CDR2. The junction carries 10 bases between V and J, which are trimmed by 6 bases and 1 base respectively. This sequence uses TRBV5-5 and TRBJ1-1; no D gene can be assigned with confidence. Sequencing was performed on blood, either unsorted or a sorted T cell fraction (not recorded which). This clonotype was sampled from a male donor with ankylosing spondylitis or in good health (not recorded which). The CDR3 protein: CASNFMGNTEAFF. The DNA sequence is TGTGCCAGCAATTTTATGGGGAACACTGAAGCTTTCTTT.